Here is one T cell receptor (beta chain) with its context. The identical CDR3 is also encoded by other nucleotide sequences in the sample. Sequencing was performed with immunoSEQ multiplex PCR; in TCRdb, only in-frame clones are kept and a portion is missing. The data contain approximately 260,000 clones, roughly 89% of them singletons. This entry belongs to a study of blood T cell repertoires in COVID-19. Trimming took 0 bases from V and 2 from J; bases not matched to a gene: 0. Germline CDR1 and CDR2: KGHSH and LQKENI. The CDR3 extends over 16 amino acids. The chain recombines TRBV18 with TRBJ1-5; 11 nucleotides match TRBD1. The sequenced sample was peripheral blood. This clonotype originated in a man aged 50-59 years with acute or convalescent COVID-19. CDR3 nucleotides: TGTGCCAGCTCACCACCGGGACAGGGGGGCAATCAGCCCCAGCATTTT. Translating it yields CASSPPGQGGNQPQHF.